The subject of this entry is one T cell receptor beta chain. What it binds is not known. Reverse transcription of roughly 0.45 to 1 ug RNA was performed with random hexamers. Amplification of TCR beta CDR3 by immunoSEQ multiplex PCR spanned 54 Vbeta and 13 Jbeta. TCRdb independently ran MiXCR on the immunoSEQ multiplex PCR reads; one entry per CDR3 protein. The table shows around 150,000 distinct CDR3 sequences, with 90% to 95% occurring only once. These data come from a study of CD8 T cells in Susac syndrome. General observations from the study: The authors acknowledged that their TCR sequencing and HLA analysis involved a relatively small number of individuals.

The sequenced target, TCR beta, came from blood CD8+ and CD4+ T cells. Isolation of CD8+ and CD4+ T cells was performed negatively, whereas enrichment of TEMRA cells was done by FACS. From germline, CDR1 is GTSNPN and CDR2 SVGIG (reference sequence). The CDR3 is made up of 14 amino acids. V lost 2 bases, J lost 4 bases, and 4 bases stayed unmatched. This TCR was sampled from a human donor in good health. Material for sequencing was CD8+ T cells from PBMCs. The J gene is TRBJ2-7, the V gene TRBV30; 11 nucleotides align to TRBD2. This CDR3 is CAWSLTSGTYEQYF. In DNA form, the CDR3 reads TGTGCCTGGAGTTTGACTAGCGGGACTTACGAGCAGTACTTC.